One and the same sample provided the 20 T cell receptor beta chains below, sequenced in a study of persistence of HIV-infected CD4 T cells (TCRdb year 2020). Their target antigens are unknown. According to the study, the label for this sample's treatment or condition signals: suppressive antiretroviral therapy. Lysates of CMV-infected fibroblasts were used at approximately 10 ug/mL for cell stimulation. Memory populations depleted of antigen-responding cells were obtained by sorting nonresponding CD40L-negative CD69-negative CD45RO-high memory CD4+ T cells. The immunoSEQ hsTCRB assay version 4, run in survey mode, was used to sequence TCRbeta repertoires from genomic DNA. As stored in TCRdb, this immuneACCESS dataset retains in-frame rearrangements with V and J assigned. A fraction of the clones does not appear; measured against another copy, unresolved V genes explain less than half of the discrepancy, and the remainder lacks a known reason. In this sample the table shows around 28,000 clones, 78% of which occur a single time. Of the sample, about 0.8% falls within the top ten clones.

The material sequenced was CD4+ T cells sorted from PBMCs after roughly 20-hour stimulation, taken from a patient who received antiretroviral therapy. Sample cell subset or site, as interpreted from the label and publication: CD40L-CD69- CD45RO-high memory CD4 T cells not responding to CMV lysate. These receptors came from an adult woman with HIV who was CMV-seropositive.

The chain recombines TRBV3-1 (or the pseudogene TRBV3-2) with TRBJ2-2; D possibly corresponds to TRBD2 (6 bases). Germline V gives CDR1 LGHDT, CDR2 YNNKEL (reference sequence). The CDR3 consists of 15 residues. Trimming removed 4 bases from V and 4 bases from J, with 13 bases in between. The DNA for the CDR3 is TGTGCCAGCAGCCGAATTAGCGGTTCCACCGGGGAGCTGTTTTTT. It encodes CASSRISGSTGELFF.

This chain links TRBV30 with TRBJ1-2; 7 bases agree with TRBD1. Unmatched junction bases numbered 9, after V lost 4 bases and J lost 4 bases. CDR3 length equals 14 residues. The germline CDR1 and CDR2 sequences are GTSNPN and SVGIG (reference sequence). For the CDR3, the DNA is TGTGCCTGGACACGACAGGGAGTAAGCTATGGCTACACCTTC. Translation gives CAWTRQGVSYGYTF.

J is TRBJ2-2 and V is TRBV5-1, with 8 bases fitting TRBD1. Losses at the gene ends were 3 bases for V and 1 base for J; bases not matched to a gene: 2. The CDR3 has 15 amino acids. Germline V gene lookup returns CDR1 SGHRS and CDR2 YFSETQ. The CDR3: CASSWGQENTGELFF. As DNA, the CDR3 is TGCGCCAGCAGCTGGGGACAGGAGAACACCGGGGAGCTGTTTTTT.

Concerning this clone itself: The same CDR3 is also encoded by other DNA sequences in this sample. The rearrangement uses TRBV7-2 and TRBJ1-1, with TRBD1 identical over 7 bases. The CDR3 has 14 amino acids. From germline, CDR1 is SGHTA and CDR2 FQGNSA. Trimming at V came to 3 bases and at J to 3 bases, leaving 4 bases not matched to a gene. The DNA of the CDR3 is TGTGCCAGCAGCTTTCAGGGGGGAGACACTGAAGCTTTCTTT. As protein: CASSFQGGDTEAFF. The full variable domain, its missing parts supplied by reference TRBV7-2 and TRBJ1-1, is GAGVSQSPSNKVTEKGKDVELRCDPISGHTALYWYRQSLGQGLEFLIYFQGNSAPDKSGLPSDRFSAERTGGSVSTLTIQRTQQEDSAVYLCASSFQGGDTEAFFGQGTRLTVV.

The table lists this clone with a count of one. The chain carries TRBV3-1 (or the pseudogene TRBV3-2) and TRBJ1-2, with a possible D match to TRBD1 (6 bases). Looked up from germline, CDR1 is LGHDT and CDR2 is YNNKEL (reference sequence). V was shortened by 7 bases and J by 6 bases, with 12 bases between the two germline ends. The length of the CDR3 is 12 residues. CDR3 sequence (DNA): TGTGCCAGCAACCAGGGGTGGGATGGCTACACCTTC. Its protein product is CASNQGWDGYTF.

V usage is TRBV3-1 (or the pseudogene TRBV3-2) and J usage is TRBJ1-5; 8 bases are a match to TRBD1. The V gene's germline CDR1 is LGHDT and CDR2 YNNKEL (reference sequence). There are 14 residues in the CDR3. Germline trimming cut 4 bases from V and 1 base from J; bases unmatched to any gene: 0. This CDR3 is CASSRTGSNQPQHF. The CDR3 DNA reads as TGTGCCAGCAGCCGGACAGGGAGCAATCAGCCCCAGCATTTT.

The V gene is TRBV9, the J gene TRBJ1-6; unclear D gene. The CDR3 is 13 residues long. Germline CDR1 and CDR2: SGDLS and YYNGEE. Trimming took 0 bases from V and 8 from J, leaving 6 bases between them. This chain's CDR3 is CASSVEVDSPLHF. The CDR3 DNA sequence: TGTGCCAGCAGCGTAGAAGTGGATTCACCCCTCCACTTT.

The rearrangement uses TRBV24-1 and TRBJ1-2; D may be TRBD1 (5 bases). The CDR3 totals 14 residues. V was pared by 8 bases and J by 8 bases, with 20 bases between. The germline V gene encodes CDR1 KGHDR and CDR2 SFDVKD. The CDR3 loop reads CATNAGTPRAGYTF. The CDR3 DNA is TGTGCCACCAACGCTGGGACCCCCCGCGCGGGCTACACCTTC.

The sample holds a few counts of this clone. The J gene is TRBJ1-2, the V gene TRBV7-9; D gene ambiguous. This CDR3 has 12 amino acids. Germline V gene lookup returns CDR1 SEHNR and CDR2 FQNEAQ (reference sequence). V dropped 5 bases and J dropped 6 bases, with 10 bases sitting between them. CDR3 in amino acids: CASSPPINGYTF. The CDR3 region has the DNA TGTGCCAGCAGCCCCCCTATCAATGGCTACACCTTC.

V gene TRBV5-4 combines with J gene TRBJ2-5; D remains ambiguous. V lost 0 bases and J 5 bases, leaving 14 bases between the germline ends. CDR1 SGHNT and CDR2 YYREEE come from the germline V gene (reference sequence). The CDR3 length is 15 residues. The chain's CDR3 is CASSLDGLGRETQYF. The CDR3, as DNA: TGTGCCAGCAGCTTGGACGGGCTTGGGCGGGAGACCCAGTACTTC. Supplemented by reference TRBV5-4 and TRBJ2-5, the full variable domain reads ETGVTQSPTHLIKTRGQQVTLRCSSQSGHNTVSWYQQALGQGPQFIFQYYREEENGRGNFPPRFSGLQFPNYSSELNVNALELDDSALYLCASSLDGLGRETQYFGPGTRLLVL.

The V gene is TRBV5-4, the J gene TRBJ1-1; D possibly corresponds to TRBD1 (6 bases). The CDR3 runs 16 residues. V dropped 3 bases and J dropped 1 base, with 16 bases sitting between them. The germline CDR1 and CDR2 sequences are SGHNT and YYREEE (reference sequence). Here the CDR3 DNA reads TGTGCCAGCAGCTCCCGCCTGGGGGCAGGGAACACTGAAGCTTTCTTT. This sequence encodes CASSSRLGAGNTEAFF.

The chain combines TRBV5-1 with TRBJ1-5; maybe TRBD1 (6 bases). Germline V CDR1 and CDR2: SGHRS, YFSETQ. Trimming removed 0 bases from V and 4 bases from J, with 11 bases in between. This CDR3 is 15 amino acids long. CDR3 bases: TGCGCCAGCAGCTTGGATGGGGGGCGGAATCAGCCCCAGCATTTT. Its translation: CASSLDGGRNQPQHF.

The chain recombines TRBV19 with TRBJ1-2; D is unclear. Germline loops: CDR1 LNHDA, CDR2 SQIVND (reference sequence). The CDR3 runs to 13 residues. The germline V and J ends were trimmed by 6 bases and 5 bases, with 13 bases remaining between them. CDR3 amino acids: CASSRRGVYGYTF. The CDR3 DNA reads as TGTGCCAGTAGCCGCCGGGGTGTTTATGGCTACACCTTC. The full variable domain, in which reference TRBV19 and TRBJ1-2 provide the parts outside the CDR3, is DGGITQSPKYLFRKEGQNVTLSCEQNLNHDAMYWYRQDPGQGLRLIYYSQIVNDFQKGDIAEGYSVSREKKESFPLTVTSAQKNPTAFYLCASSRRGVYGYTFGSGTRLTVV.

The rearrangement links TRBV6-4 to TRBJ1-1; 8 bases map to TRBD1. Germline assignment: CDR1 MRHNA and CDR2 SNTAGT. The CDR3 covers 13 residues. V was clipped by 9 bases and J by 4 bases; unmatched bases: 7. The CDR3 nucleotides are TGTGCCAGGGACAGGGTGACATGCACTGAAGCTTTCTTT. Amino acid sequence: CARDRVTCTEAFF.

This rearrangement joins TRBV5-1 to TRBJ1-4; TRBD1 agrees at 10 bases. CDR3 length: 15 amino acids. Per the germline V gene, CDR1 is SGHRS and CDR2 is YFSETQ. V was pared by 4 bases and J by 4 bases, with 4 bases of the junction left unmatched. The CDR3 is CASSVDRGRNEKLFF. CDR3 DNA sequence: TGCGCCAGCAGCGTAGACAGGGGGCGTAATGAAAAACTGTTTTTT.

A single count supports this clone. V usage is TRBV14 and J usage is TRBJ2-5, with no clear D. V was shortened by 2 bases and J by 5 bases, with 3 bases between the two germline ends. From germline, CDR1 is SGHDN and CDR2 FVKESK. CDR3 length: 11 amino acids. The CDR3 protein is CASSQTETQYF. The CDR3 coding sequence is TGTGCCAGCAGCCAAACGGAGACCCAGTACTTC.

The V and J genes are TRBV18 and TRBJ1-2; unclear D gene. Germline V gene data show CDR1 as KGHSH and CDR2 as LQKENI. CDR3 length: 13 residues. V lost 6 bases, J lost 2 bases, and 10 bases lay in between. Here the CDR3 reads CASSPKGNYGYTF. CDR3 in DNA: TGTGCCAGCTCCCCGAAGGGAAACTATGGCTACACCTTC.

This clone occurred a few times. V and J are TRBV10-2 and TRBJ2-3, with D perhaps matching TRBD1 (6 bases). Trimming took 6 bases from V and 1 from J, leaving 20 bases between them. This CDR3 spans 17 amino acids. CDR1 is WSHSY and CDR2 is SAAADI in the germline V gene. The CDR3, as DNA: TGCGCCAGCAGCCCGCTTGGACAGCCCCTTGGCACAGATACGCAGTATTTT. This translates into CASSPLGQPLGTDTQYF.

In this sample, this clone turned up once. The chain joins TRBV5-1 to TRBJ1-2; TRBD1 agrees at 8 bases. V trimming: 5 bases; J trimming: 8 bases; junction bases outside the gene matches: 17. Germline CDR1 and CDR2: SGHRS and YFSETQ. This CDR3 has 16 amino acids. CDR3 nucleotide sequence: TGCGCCAGCAGTTCCCAACCCCAGGGGGCCTCAGAGGGCTACACCTTC. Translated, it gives CASSSQPQGASEGYTF.

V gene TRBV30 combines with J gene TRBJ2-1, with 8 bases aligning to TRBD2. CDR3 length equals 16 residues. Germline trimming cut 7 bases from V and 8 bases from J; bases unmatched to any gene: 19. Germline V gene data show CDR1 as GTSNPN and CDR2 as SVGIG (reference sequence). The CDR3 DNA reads TGTGCCTCGCAGTCAAGCGGGAGCCGTCAGGGCGATGAGCAGTTCTTC. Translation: CASQSSGSRQGDEQFF. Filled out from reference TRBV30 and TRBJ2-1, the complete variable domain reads SQTIHQWPATLVQPVGSPLSLECTVEGTSNPNLYWYRQAAGRGLQLLFYSVGIGQISSEVPQNLSASRPQDRQFILSSKKLLLSDSGFYLCASQSSGSRQGDEQFFGPGTRLTVL.